A selection of T cell receptor beta chains follows, all from one sample in a study of T cells in Graves' hyperthyroidism and ophthalmopathy. TCRdb re-called the multiplex PCR reads through MiXCR, storing one row per CDR3 protein. This table has about 540,000 distinct CDR3 sequences, around 46% appearing once. The specimen sequenced was peripheral blood or thyroid tissue (not recorded which). The receptors come from a woman between 18 and 30 years old with Graves' hyperthyroidism. CDR3s include the opening cysteine and the closing phenylalanine or tryptophan. D genes are given only for firm matches. Clone sizes are given selectively: once, few, many, or a class where the clone is expanded.

J gene: TRBJ2-6
clone size: .
CDR3 length: 16
V gene: TRBV20-1
D gene: TRBD2
CDR3 protein: CSASPWGGDGANVLTF
CDR3 DNA: TGCAGTGCTAGCCCTTGGGGGGGGGATGGGGCCAACGTCCTGACTTTC

J gene: TRBJ2-7
clone size: many
CDR3 length: 14
V gene: TRBV10-3
D gene: .
CDR3 protein: CAISDRFGTYEQYF
CDR3 DNA: TGTGCCATCAGTGACAGGTTTGGCACCTACGAGCAGTACTTC

J gene: TRBJ1-6
clone size: many
CDR3 length: 14
V gene: TRBV25-1
D gene: .
CDR3 protein: CASSELVRGSPLHF
CDR3 DNA: TGTGCCAGCAGTGAACTCGTCCGGGGTTCACCCCTCCACTTT

J gene: TRBJ1-1
clone size: .
CDR3 length: 16
V gene: TRBV9
D gene: .
CDR3 protein: CASSVGGGQWNTEAFF
CDR3 DNA: TGTGCCAGCAGCGTAGGAGGAGGACAGTGGAACACTGAAGCTTTCTTT

J gene: TRBJ1-1
clone size: .
CDR3 length: 15
V gene: TRBV9
D gene: .
CDR3 protein: CASSVVTDMNTEAFF
CDR3 DNA: TGTGCCAGCAGCGTAGTCACGGACATGAACACTGAAGCTTTCTTT

J gene: TRBJ1-1
clone size: .
CDR3 length: 15
V gene: TRBV7-9
D gene: .
CDR3 protein: CASSPRRGPDTEAFF
CDR3 DNA: TGTGCCAGCAGCCCACGCCGGGGGCCGGATACTGAAGCTTTCTTT

J gene: TRBJ1-6
clone size: many
CDR3 length: 15
V gene: TRBV2
D gene: TRBD1
CDR3 protein: CASSPGGQGSSPLHF
CDR3 DNA: TGTGCCAGCAGCCCTGGGGGACAGGGTTCTTCACCCCTCCACTTT

J gene: TRBJ1-1
clone size: few
CDR3 length: 15
V gene: TRBV20-1
D gene: .
CDR3 protein: CSARDQLAMNTEAFF
CDR3 DNA: TGCAGTGCTAGAGATCAGCTGGCAATGAACACTGAAGCTTTCTTT

J gene: TRBJ2-7
clone size: .
CDR3 length: 17
V gene: TRBV20-1
D gene: TRBD2
CDR3 protein: CSAPKRVTGLAGGEQYF
CDR3 DNA: TGCAGTGCCCCCAAACGCGTTACGGGACTAGCGGGAGGCGAGCAGTACTTC

J gene: TRBJ2-5
clone size: .
CDR3 length: 14
V gene: TRBV19
D gene: TRBD2
CDR3 protein: CAWDGTSGQETQYF
CDR3 DNA: TGTGCCTGGGACGGGACTAGCGGCCAAGAGACCCAGTACTTC

J gene: TRBJ2-5
clone size: .
CDR3 length: 15
V gene: TRBV2
D gene: TRBD1
CDR3 protein: CASSPDRGLEETQYF
CDR3 DNA: TGTGCCAGCAGCCCGGACAGGGGGCTTGAAGAGACCCAGTACTTC

J gene: TRBJ1-2
clone size: .
CDR3 length: 10
V gene: TRBV24-1
D gene: TRBD1
CDR3 protein: CATQGDGYTF
CDR3 DNA: TGTGCCACCCAGGGGGATGGCTACACCTTC

J gene: TRBJ1-5
clone size: many
CDR3 length: 15
V gene: TRBV12-3/TRBV12-4
D gene: .
CDR3 protein: CASSLRGGSNQPQHF
CDR3 DNA: TGTGCCAGCAGCTTGCGGGGAGGATCCAATCAGCCCCAGCATTTT

J gene: TRBJ1-4
clone size: .
CDR3 length: 15
V gene: TRBV30
D gene: .
CDR3 protein: CAWNTPGATNEKLFF
CDR3 DNA: TGTGCCTGGAACACGCCGGGGGCAACTAATGAAAAACTGTTTTTT

J gene: TRBJ1-1
clone size: many
CDR3 length: 12
V gene: TRBV29-1
D gene: .
CDR3 protein: CSVDRGGTEAFF
CDR3 DNA: TGCAGCGTTGACAGGGGAGGCACTGAAGCTTTCTTT

J gene: TRBJ1-1
clone size: once
CDR3 length: 13
V gene: TRBV19
D gene: .
CDR3 protein: CTSSATENTEAFF
CDR3 DNA: TGTACCAGCAGCGCGACAGAGAACACTGAAGCTTTCTTT

J gene: TRBJ2-5
clone size: .
CDR3 length: 13
V gene: TRBV20-1
D gene: TRBD1
CDR3 protein: CSIPDRAGETQYF
CDR3 DNA: TGCAGTATACCAGACAGGGCGGGAGAGACCCAGTACTTC

J gene: TRBJ2-7
clone size: once
CDR3 length: 15
V gene: TRBV25-1
D gene: .
CDR3 protein: CASSPGGGPTYEQYF
CDR3 DNA: TGTGCCAGCAGCCCGGGGGGCGGGCCGACCTACGAGCAGTACTTC

J gene: TRBJ1-4
clone size: few
CDR3 length: 14
V gene: TRBV2
D gene: TRBD1
CDR3 protein: CASSRTGYGEKLFF
CDR3 DNA: TGTGCCAGCAGTCGGACAGGGTATGGTGAAAAACTGTTTTTT

J gene: TRBJ1-2
clone size: .
CDR3 length: 13
V gene: TRBV11-1
D gene: .
CDR3 protein: CASSPPTGYGYTF
CDR3 DNA: TGCGCCAGCAGCCCTCCGACAGGCTATGGCTACACCTTC

J gene: TRBJ2-6
clone size: .
CDR3 length: 14
V gene: TRBV15
D gene: .
CDR3 protein: CAPLSGVGANVLTF
CDR3 DNA: TGTGCTCCGCTTTCGGGGGTAGGGGCCAACGTCCTGACTTTC

J gene: TRBJ2-5
clone size: few
CDR3 length: 15
V gene: TRBV12-3/TRBV12-4
D gene: TRBD1
CDR3 protein: CASSLPSGGEETQYF
CDR3 DNA: TGTGCCAGCAGTTTACCCTCAGGGGGCGAAGAGACCCAGTACTTC

J gene: TRBJ1-1
clone size: many
CDR3 length: 14
V gene: TRBV7-9
D gene: .
CDR3 protein: CASSFVPMNTEAFF
CDR3 DNA: TGTGCCAGCAGCTTTGTCCCGATGAACACTGAAGCTTTCTTT

J gene: TRBJ1-2
clone size: few
CDR3 length: 15
V gene: TRBV5-1
D gene: .
CDR3 protein: CASSLASSGTYGYTF
CDR3 DNA: TGCGCCAGCAGCTTGGCCAGCTCAGGGACCTATGGCTACACCTTC

J gene: TRBJ2-7
clone size: many
CDR3 length: 12
V gene: TRBV7-9
D gene: TRBD1
CDR3 protein: CASRPTGDKQYF
CDR3 DNA: TGTGCCAGCAGACCGACAGGGGACAAGCAGTACTTC

J gene: TRBJ2-1
clone size: .
CDR3 length: 16
V gene: TRBV11-3
D gene: TRBD2
CDR3 protein: CASSDTSGRGSNEQFF
CDR3 DNA: TGTGCCAGCAGCGACACCAGCGGGAGAGGGAGCAATGAGCAGTTCTTC

J gene: TRBJ1-4
clone size: .
CDR3 length: 14
V gene: TRBV2
D gene: TRBD1
CDR3 protein: CASSDGQGIEKLYF
CDR3 DNA: TGTGCCAGCAGTGACGGACAGGGGATCGAAAAACTGTATTTT

J gene: TRBJ1-1
clone size: few
CDR3 length: 14
V gene: TRBV12-3/TRBV12-4
D gene: TRBD1
CDR3 protein: CASSTWTGRTEAFF
CDR3 DNA: TGTGCCAGCAGCACCTGGACAGGGAGGACTGAAGCTTTCTTT

J gene: TRBJ2-7
clone size: few
CDR3 length: 15
V gene: TRBV12-3/TRBV12-4
D gene: .
CDR3 protein: CASSLNIIGSYEQYF
CDR3 DNA: TGTGCCAGCAGTTTGAATATCATCGGCTCCTACGAGCAGTACTTC

J gene: TRBJ1-6
clone size: few
CDR3 length: 16
V gene: TRBV2
D gene: TRBD1
CDR3 protein: CASSQDQARGLIPLHF
CDR3 DNA: TGTGCCAGCAGCCAAGATCAGGCCAGGGGGCTCATACCCCTCCACTTT

J gene: TRBJ1-2
clone size: .
CDR3 length: 13
V gene: TRBV7-3
D gene: TRBD1
CDR3 protein: CASTGTGPYGYTF
CDR3 DNA: TGTGCCAGCACCGGGACAGGGCCTTATGGCTACACCTTC

J gene: TRBJ1-6
clone size: .
CDR3 length: 16
V gene: TRBV19
D gene: .
CDR3 protein: CASTPGSPAYNSPLHF
CDR3 DNA: TGTGCCAGTACCCCCGGGTCCCCGGCCTATAATTCACCCCTCCACTTT

J gene: TRBJ1-2
clone size: .
CDR3 length: 15
V gene: TRBV7-9
D gene: .
CDR3 protein: CASSPRGGPNYGYTF
CDR3 DNA: TGCGCCAGCAGCCCCCGTGGCGGCCCTAACTATGGCTACACCTTC

J gene: TRBJ2-2
clone size: .
CDR3 length: 14
V gene: TRBV7-4
D gene: .
CDR3 protein: CASSFKENTGELFF
CDR3 DNA: TGTGCCAGCAGCTTCAAGGAGAACACCGGGGAGCTGTTTTTT

J gene: TRBJ1-4
clone size: .
CDR3 length: 13
V gene: TRBV29-1
D gene: TRBD1
CDR3 protein: CSVQTGSGEKLFF
CDR3 DNA: TGCAGCGTCCAGACAGGGTCTGGTGAAAAACTGTTTTTT

J gene: TRBJ1-6
clone size: .
CDR3 length: 13
V gene: TRBV25-1
D gene: TRBD1
CDR3 protein: CASPGRGQSPLHF
CDR3 DNA: TGTGCTAGTCCAGGCAGGGGGCAGTCACCCCTCCACTTT